These 7 T cell receptor beta chains share one sample of origin, sequenced in a study of blood T cell repertoires in COVID-19. TCRdb's copy holds only in-frame clones and misses some; the assay was immunoSEQ multiplex PCR. The sample records about 370,000 clones, roughly 90% being singletons. The sequencing input was peripheral blood. These receptors all come from a woman younger than 45 with COVID-19, enrolled during active disease.

This clone has a single count. This rearrangement joins TRBV7-9 to TRBJ1-1; possible D gene TRBD1, 5 bases. The V gene's germline CDR1 is SEHNR and CDR2 FQNEAQ (reference sequence). V lost 9 bases, J lost 8 bases, and 19 bases lay in between. This CDR3 is built from 13 residues. CDR3 DNA sequence: TGTGCCAGTAGAACGACAGAGCGTCAAGAAGCTTTCTTT. Amino acid sequence: CASRTTERQEAFF.

The chain links TRBV12-3 or TRBV12-4 to TRBJ1-1, with 7 nucleotides matching TRBD1. After removal of 7 bases from V and 5 bases from J, the junction contained 7 bases not matched to a gene. There are 13 residues in the CDR3. CDR3: CASTDRWKTEAFF. In DNA, the CDR3 is TGTGCCAGCACGGACAGGTGGAAGACTGAAGCTTTCTTT.

This chain joins TRBV11-3 and TRBJ2-7, with TRBD1 matching over 9 bases. J lost 7 bases, V lost 6 bases, and 10 bases had no gene match. This CDR3 is 14 amino acids long. Germline V CDR1 and CDR2: SGHNT, YENEEA. The CDR3 region has the DNA TGTGCCAGCAGTTATAAACAGGGGGCGCGGGAGCAGTACGTC. Encoded protein: CASSYKQGAREQYV.

This sequence joins TRBV5-4 and TRBJ1-1, with D tentatively TRBD1 (5 bases). V was trimmed by 5 bases and J by 6 bases, leaving 23 bases between them. The CDR3 is 16 residues long. Germline-derived CDR1 and CDR2 are SGHNT and YYREEE (reference sequence). CDR3 sequence: CASSSPEGGGWSEAFF. The CDR3 coding sequence is TGTGCCAGCAGTTCCCCGGAGGGCGGGGGGTGGTCTGAAGCTTTCTTT.

This rearrangement joins TRBV2 to TRBJ2-3; maybe TRBD2 (5 bases). The V end was cut by 1 base, the J end by 9 bases, with 11 bases between. Germline values: CDR1 SNHLY, CDR2 FYNNEI. CDR3 length: 13 amino acids. The CDR3 loop is CASSEGRSGTQYF. CDR3 in DNA: TGTGCCAGCAGTGAAGGTCGGAGCGGCACGCAGTATTTT.

CDR3 protein: CASSANVDSANTGELFF. DNA for the CDR3: TGTGCCAGCAGCGCGAATGTGGACAGTGCGAACACCGGGGAGCTGTTTTTT. This chain joins TRBV9 and TRBJ2-2, with a possible D match to TRBD1 (6 bases). The CDR3 has 17 residues. V dropped 3 bases and J dropped 0 bases, with 15 bases sitting between them. Germline CDR1 SGDLS, CDR2 YYNGEE.

The rearrangement joins TRBV11-3 to TRBJ2-3, with TRBD2 matching 9 bases. V was clipped by 8 bases and J by 7 bases; unmatched bases: 4. Germline V CDR1 and CDR2: SGHNT, YENEEA. This CDR3 has 12 amino acids. Here the CDR3 reads CASVGTSNTQYF. CDR3 sequence (DNA): TGTGCCAGCGTGGGGACTAGCAATACGCAGTATTTT.